One and the same sample provided the 15 T cell receptor beta chains below, sequenced in a study of blood T cell repertoires in COVID-19. Repertoires were generated with immunoSEQ multiplex PCR, while TCRdb's copy carries only in-frame clones and drops some. The data contain approximately 260,000 clones, 70% to 90% of them singletons. Sequencing input: peripheral blood. Receptors were obtained from a woman in her seventies with acute or convalescent COVID-19.

This clone was counted once. The chain carries TRBV3-1 (or the pseudogene TRBV3-2) and TRBJ1-5; perhaps TRBD1 as D (5 bases). V gave up 4 bases and J gave up 3 bases, with 7 bases separating them. Germline assignment: CDR1 LGHDT and CDR2 YNNKEL (reference sequence). This CDR3 has 13 residues. The CDR3 reads CASSPGHNQPQHF. The CDR3 nucleotides are TGTGCCAGCAGCCCCGGACACAATCAGCCCCAGCATTTT.

The chain couples TRBV9 to TRBJ1-2; D is possibly TRBD1 (5 bases). Per germline, CDR1 SGDLS and CDR2 YYNGEE. CDR3 length: 16 amino acids. V was clipped by 4 bases and J by 1 base, with 17 bases between them. CDR3 residues: CASSSRGGGDNYGYTF. CDR3 bases: TGTGCCAGCAGCTCCAGAGGCGGGGGAGATAACTATGGCTACACCTTC.

This sequence joins TRBV15 and TRBJ1-2; a weak D match, TRBD1 (5 bases). The CDR3 is made up of 14 amino acids. Germline CDR1 and CDR2: LNHNV and YYDKDF (reference sequence). V was trimmed by 1 base and J by 2 bases, leaving 8 bases between them. The CDR3 reads CATSRVKGNYGYTF. The CDR3 DNA reads TGTGCCACCAGCAGAGTCAAGGGGAACTATGGCTACACCTTC. The whole variable domain, remainder taken from reference TRBV15 and TRBJ1-2, is DAMVIQNPRYQVTQFGKPVTLSCSQTLNHNVMYWYQQKSSQAPKLLFHYYDKDFNNEADTPDNFQSRRPNTSFCFLDIRSPGLGDTAMYLCATSRVKGNYGYTFGSGTRLTVV.

The rearrangement joins TRBV30 to TRBJ2-1, with 13 bases aligning to TRBD2. V trimming: 0 bases; J trimming: 10 bases; junction bases outside the gene matches: 6. This CDR3 comprises 15 residues. CDR1 and CDR2 (germline): GTSNPN, SVGIG (reference sequence). The CDR3 spells CAWSVGLAGAREQFF. The CDR3 region has the DNA TGTGCCTGGAGTGTAGGACTAGCGGGGGCCAGAGAGCAGTTCTTC.

The chain recombines TRBV2 with TRBJ2-1; 11 positions match TRBD2. Trimming removed 6 bases from V and 7 bases from J; junction bases left unmatched: 11. This CDR3 contains 16 residues. Germline-derived CDR1 and CDR2 are SNHLY and FYNNEI. The DNA for the CDR3 is TGTGCCAGCAGGGAGATACTAGCGGGGGCGGGGAATGAGCAGTTCTTC. This encodes CASREILAGAGNEQFF. The full variable domain, with the rest looked up from reference TRBV2 and TRBJ2-1, is EPEVTQTPSHQVTQMGQEVILRCVPISNHLYFYWYRQILGQKVEFLVSFYNNEISEKSEIFDDQFSVERPDGSNFTLKIRSTKLEDSAMYFCASREILAGAGNEQFFGPGTRLTVL.

The count of this clone is one. The chain recombines TRBV3-1 (or the pseudogene TRBV3-2) with TRBJ2-3; TRBD2 agrees at 8 bases. The CDR3 has 15 amino acids. Germline V gene lookup returns CDR1 LGHDT and CDR2 YNNKEL (reference sequence). Losses at the gene ends were 5 bases for V and 0 bases for J; bases not matched to a gene: 4. CDR3 sequence reads: CASSSTSGSTDTQYF. The DNA of the CDR3 is TGTGCCAGCAGCTCTACTAGCGGAAGCACAGATACGCAGTATTTT.

The V call is TRBV7-8, the J call TRBJ2-2, with D perhaps matching TRBD1 (6 bases). V was shortened by 5 bases and J by 2 bases, with 18 bases between the two germline ends. The CDR3 runs to 17 residues. Per the germline V gene, CDR1 is SGHVS and CDR2 is FQNEAQ. CDR3 bases: TGTGCCAGCAGCACTTCCTCCGGGACACTTAACACCGGGGAGCTGTTTTTT. It is translated as CASSTSSGTLNTGELFF. The full variable domain, its missing parts supplied by reference TRBV7-8 and TRBJ2-2, is GAGVSQSPRYKVAKRGQDVALRCDPISGHVSLFWYQQALGQGPEFLTYFQNEAQLDKSGLPSDRFFAERPEGSVSTLKIQRTQQEDSAVYLCASSTSSGTLNTGELFFGEGSRLTVL.

Turning to this clone: This sample also contains other DNA sequences that code for the same CDR3. The V and J genes are TRBV7-3 and TRBJ2-3; no firm D call. Trimming left V 5 bases short and J 1 base short, with 10 bases between. CDR1 is SGHTA and CDR2 is FQGTGA in the germline V gene. CDR3 length: 14 amino acids. The CDR3 DNA reads TGTGCCAGCAGCCTAAACCGGGGCACAGATACGCAGTATTTT. Translation: CASSLNRGTDTQYF.

The chain uses TRBV19 and TRBJ1-2; the D is unclear. CDR3 length equals 13 residues. V shed 3 bases and J shed 2 bases, with 7 bases lying between them. Germline CDR1 LNHDA, CDR2 SQIVND (reference sequence). The CDR3 coding sequence is TGTGCCAGTAGTATCCAGATGAACTATGGCTACACCTTC. It codes for CASSIQMNYGYTF.

For the CDR3, the DNA is TGTGCCAGCAGTGCCTCCTCTCGGGGGACTGAAGCTTTCTTT. It yields the protein CASSASSRGTEAFF. The gene calls are TRBV9 and TRBJ1-1; D may be TRBD1 (5 bases). Germline V gene sequence: CDR1 SGDLS, CDR2 YYNGEE. The CDR3 totals 14 residues. V was pared by 5 bases and J by 5 bases, with 16 bases between.

The chain employs TRBV6-1 and TRBJ1-6; the D gene is possibly TRBD1 (6 bases). CDR3 length equals 15 residues. The germline V gene encodes CDR1 MNHNS and CDR2 SASEGT. The germline V and J ends were trimmed by 3 bases and 9 bases, with 15 bases remaining between them. The CDR3 region is CASSESTGSVSPLHF. The CDR3 bases are TGTGCCAGCAGTGAGTCAACAGGGTCGGTTTCACCCCTCCACTTT.

The chain uses TRBV5-1 and TRBJ2-2; TRBD1 matches 7 bases. The CDR3 is 16 residues long. J gave up 0 bases and V 5 bases, and 7 bases lay outside the gene matches. The V gene's germline CDR1 is SGHRS and CDR2 YFSETQ. The CDR3 DNA sequence: TGCGCCAGCAGGAGATCAGGGACAGCGAACACCGGGGAGCTGTTTTTT. It encodes CASRRSGTANTGELFF. Using reference TRBV5-1 and TRBJ2-2 for the parts outside the CDR3, the full variable domain is KAGVTQTPRYLIKTRGQQVTLSCSPISGHRSVSWYQQTPGQGLQFLFEYFSETQRNKGNFPGRFSGRQFSNSRSEMNVSTLELGDSALYLCASRRSGTANTGELFFGEGSRLTVL.

J is TRBJ2-5 and V is TRBV27; D is uncertain. The germline V gene has CDR1 MNHEY and CDR2 SMNVEV (reference sequence). Trimming removed 1 base from V and 10 bases from J, with 13 bases in between. The CDR3 covers 13 residues. The CDR3 spells CASSLFSGGDQYF. The DNA of the CDR3 is TGTGCCAGCAGTTTATTCTCCGGTGGAGACCAGTACTTC.

This clone has a handful of counts. The chain employs TRBV4-1 and TRBJ1-2; D is perhaps TRBD1 (6 bases). Germline CDR1 and CDR2: MGHRA and YSYEKL. Trimming took off 2 bases at V and 0 bases at J, with 10 bases between the two ends. This CDR3 has 15 amino acids. The CDR3: CASSQMDSPNYGYTF. As DNA, the CDR3 is TGCGCCAGCAGCCAAATGGACAGTCCTAACTATGGCTACACCTTC.

This clone was seen just once. The chain couples TRBV7-9 to TRBJ2-3; D perhaps matches TRBD2 (6 bases). The CDR3 covers 15 residues. Germline CDR1 is SEHNR and CDR2 is FQNEAQ (reference sequence). The V end was cut by 5 bases, the J end by 2 bases, with 14 bases between. This CDR3 is CASSPAGHSTDTQYF. The CDR3 coding sequence is TGTGCCAGCAGCCCCGCGGGGCACTCCACAGATACGCAGTATTTT.